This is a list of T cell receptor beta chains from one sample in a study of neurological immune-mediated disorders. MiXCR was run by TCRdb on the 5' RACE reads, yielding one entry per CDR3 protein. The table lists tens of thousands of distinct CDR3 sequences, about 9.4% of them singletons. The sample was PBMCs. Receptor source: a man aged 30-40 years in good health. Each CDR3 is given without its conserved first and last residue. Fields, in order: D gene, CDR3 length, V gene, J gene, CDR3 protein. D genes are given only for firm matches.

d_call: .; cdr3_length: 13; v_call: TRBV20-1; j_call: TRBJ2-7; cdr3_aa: SARDQVRKPYEQY
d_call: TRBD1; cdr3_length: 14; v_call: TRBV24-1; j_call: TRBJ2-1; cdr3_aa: ATSGGGQGALTEQF
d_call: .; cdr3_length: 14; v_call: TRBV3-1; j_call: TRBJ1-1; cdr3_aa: ASSQKGMAMNTEAF
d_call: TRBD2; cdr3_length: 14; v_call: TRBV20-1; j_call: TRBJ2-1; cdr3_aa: SALAGLVPLYGEQF
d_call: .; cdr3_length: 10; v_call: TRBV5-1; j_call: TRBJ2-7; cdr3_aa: ASSFGRYEQY
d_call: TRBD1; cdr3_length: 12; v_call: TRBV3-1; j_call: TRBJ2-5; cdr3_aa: ASSQGDRYETQY
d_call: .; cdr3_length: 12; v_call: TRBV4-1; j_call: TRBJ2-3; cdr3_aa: ASSQPSGTDTQY
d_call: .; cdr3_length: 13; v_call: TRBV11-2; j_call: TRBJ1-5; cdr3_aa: ASSLDYGYQSAQH
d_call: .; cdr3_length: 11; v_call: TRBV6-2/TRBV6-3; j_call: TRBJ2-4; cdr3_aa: ASRYRVGDIQY
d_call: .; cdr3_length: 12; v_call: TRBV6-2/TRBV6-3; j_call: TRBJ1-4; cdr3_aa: ASRKVGMEEKLF
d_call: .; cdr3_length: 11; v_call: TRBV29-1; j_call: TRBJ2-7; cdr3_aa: SARGGYRSEQY
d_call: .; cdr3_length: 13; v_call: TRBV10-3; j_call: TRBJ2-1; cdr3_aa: AIRSETSFNNEQF
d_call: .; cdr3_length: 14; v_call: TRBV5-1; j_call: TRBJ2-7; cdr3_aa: ASSPYAGDPYYEQY
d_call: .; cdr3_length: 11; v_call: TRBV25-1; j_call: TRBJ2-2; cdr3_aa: ASRTGPGGELF
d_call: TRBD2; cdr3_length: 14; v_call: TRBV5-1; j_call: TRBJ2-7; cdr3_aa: ASSLWVTSGSYEQY
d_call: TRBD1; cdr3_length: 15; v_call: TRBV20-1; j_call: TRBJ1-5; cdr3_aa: SARETGFGLGNQPQH
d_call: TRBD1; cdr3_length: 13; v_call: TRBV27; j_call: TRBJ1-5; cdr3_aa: ASSSETGTGQPQH